The 31 T cell receptor beta chains below all came from one sample that was sequenced in a study of human T cells and chemical hapten exposure. Time point given: patch test 3, about 24 weeks after DPC sensitization. Treatment specified: therapeutic diphenylcyclopropenone sensitization with weekly scalp DPC. TCRdb reprocessed the RACE reads with MiXCR, giving one entry per CDR3 protein. Among under 130,000 distinct CDR3 sequences listed, around 35% were seen once. The sample consisted of whole blood, taken in connection with sensitization to the hapten diphenylcyclopropenone (DPC). The source of these receptors is a man aged 35 to 55 with alopecia areata. Some clones in this sample may be carry-over from other donors' samples.

This rearrangement joins TRBV6-1 to TRBJ1-5, with 10 bases lining up with TRBD1. V dropped 4 bases and J dropped 0; count of bases not matched to a gene: 12. CDR1 and CDR2 (germline): MNHNS, SASEGT. The CDR3 totals 19 residues. CDR3 region: CASSAGQGSLLYSNQPQHF. The CDR3 bases are TGTGCCAGCAGTGCGGGACAGGGGAGTCTTTTATATAGCAATCAGCCCCAGCATTTT.

The CDR3: CSARITDTQYF. The CDR3 nucleotides read TGCAGCGCCCGAATCACAGATACGCAGTATTTT. The chain combines TRBV29-1 with TRBJ2-3; unclear D gene. The CDR3 is 11 residues long. V lost 7 bases, J lost 2 bases, and 7 bases lay in between. The germline V gene encodes CDR1 SQVTM and CDR2 ANQGSEA.

This sequence joins TRBV29-1 and TRBJ1-1; 8 bases line up with TRBD1. CDR3 size: 16 residues. In germline, CDR1 is SQVTM, CDR2 ANQGSEA. J lost 0 bases, V lost 1 base, and 7 bases had no gene match. CDR3 nucleotide sequence: TGCAGCGTTGAAGCTGACAGGGGCCCGTTGAACACTGAAGCTTTCTTT. It is translated as CSVEADRGPLNTEAFF.

This clonotype has a handful of counts. The chain couples TRBV20-1 to TRBJ2-7; unclear D gene. Germline V gene sequence: CDR1 DFQATT, CDR2 SNEGSKA (reference sequence). The CDR3 loop spans 11 amino acids. V shed 3 bases and J shed 4 bases, with 7 bases lying between them. CDR3: CSASGAYEQYF. CDR3 DNA: TGCAGTGCTAGTGGAGCATACGAGCAGTACTTC.

V gene TRBV5-4 combines with J gene TRBJ1-1; maybe TRBD1 (5 bases). CDR3 length equals 15 residues. Germline CDR1 and CDR2: SGHNT and YYREEE (reference sequence). The germline V and J ends were trimmed by 5 bases and 5 bases, with 19 bases remaining between them. The CDR3, as DNA: TGTGCCAGCAGAACCTTTTTTCAGGGAGATACTGAAGCTTTCTTT. It codes for CASRTFFQGDTEAFF.

J is TRBJ2-1 and V is TRBV4-3, with 11 positions matching TRBD2. The CDR3 is 20 amino acids. With 0 bases clipped from V and 2 bases from J, the junction kept 12 bases outside the gene matches. Germline CDR1 is LGHNA and CDR2 is YSLEER. The CDR3 region has the DNA TGCGCCAGCAGCCAAGATCAAGCTTTCACTAGCGGGAGCCCCTACAATGAGCAGTTCTTC. Translation: CASSQDQAFTSGSPYNEQFF.

The chain recombines TRBV7-2 with TRBJ2-1, with D possibly being TRBD2 (5 bases). The ends were cut back, 3 bases at V and 7 bases at J, with 16 bases in the middle. This CDR3 comprises 15 residues. CDR1 is SGHTA and CDR2 is FQGNSA in the germline V gene. Written as DNA, the CDR3 is TGTGCCAGCAGCTTCAGCCCGGCGAGGGTAAATGAGCAGTTCTTC. Amino acids: CASSFSPARVNEQFF.

This chain joins TRBV10-3 and TRBJ2-1; D not resolved. From germline, CDR1 is ENHRY and CDR2 SYGVKD. This CDR3 region has 13 residues. With 3 bases removed from V and 8 bases from J, the gap between germline ends came to 11 bases. This CDR3 is CAISDGPEDEQFF. The CDR3 DNA follows: TGTGCCATCAGTGATGGCCCCGAAGATGAGCAGTTCTTC.

The sample holds a few counts of this clonotype. CDR3 sequence: CASRSPTGIGTDTQYF. In nucleotides, the CDR3 is TGTGCCAGCAGATCCCCGACAGGGATTGGGACAGATACGCAGTATTTT. The chain links TRBV11-1 to TRBJ2-3, with 7 bases aligning to TRBD1. Trimming took 6 bases from V and 3 from J; bases not matched to a gene: 12. Germline CDR1 SGHAT, CDR2 FQDESV (reference sequence). CDR3 size: 16 residues.

This clonotype was observed a handful of times. CDR3 loop: CASSYSLGRSIGYEQYF. The DNA of the CDR3 is TGTGCCAGCAGTTACTCCCTGGGGAGAAGCATTGGGTACGAGCAGTACTTC. This sequence joins TRBV6-5 and TRBJ2-7; possibly TRBD2 for D (5 bases). This CDR3 has 17 residues. V lost 0 bases to trimming and J lost 4 bases, with 19 bases between them. Per the germline V gene, CDR1 is MNHEY and CDR2 is SVGAGI.

This clonotype has more than one count but fewer than ten. The chain joins TRBV20-1 to TRBJ2-3; TRBD2 might be the D (5 bases). V lost 6 bases and J lost 5, with 12 bases in between. Germline V lookup: CDR1 DFQATT, CDR2 SNEGSKA (reference sequence). The CDR3 has 12 amino acids. CDR3 in amino acids: CSARRGEDTQYF. The CDR3 coding sequence is TGCAGTGCCCGCCGGGGAGAAGATACGCAGTATTTT.

The chain joins TRBV4-3 to TRBJ2-1, with TRBD2 identical over 8 bases. The V gene's germline CDR1 is LGHNA and CDR2 YSLEER. J gave up 7 bases and V 1 base, and 6 bases lay outside the gene matches. The CDR3 consists of 15 residues. The CDR3, as DNA: TGCGCCAGCAGCCAAGCCGGGAGGGCCGATAATGAGCAGTTCTTC. Protein sequence: CASSQAGRADNEQFF.

In this sample, this clonotype turned up a few times. The chain employs TRBV7-2 and TRBJ2-3; D is uncertain. The CDR3 length is 15 residues. Germline CDR1 SGHTA, CDR2 FQGNSA. V gave up 4 bases and J gave up 1 base, with 12 bases separating them. The CDR3 nucleotides read TGTGCCAGCAGCTCAAGGCCCCCCGGCACAGATACGCAGTATTTT. Encoded protein: CASSSRPPGTDTQYF.

The rearrangement uses TRBV20-1 and TRBJ1-6; TRBD1 is a possible D gene (6 bases). Germline CDR1 DFQATT, CDR2 SNEGSKA (reference sequence). The CDR3 loop spans 14 amino acids. V shed 3 bases and J shed 7 bases, with 13 bases lying between them. CDR3 region: CSASRGAGNSPLHF. The CDR3 nucleotides are TGCAGTGCTAGTAGGGGGGCGGGAAATTCACCCCTCCACTTT.

The chain joins TRBV2 to TRBJ1-5; no definite D call. CDR3 size: 15 residues. The germline V and J ends were trimmed by 6 bases and 3 bases, with 15 bases remaining between them. CDR1 and CDR2 (germline): SNHLY, FYNNEI. CDR3 DNA sequence: TGTGCCAGCAGCCCGACTCGGCAGACCAATCAGCCCCAGCATTTT. It codes for CASSPTRQTNQPQHF.

V usage is TRBV21-1 and J usage is TRBJ2-1. TRBV21-1 is labeled a pseudogene. The CDR3 has 16 residues. The CDR3 DNA reads as TGTGCCAGCAGCAAAGTAAACTACTTCTCCTACAATGAGCAGTTCTTC. Amino acid sequence: CASSKVNYFSYNEQFF.

This clonotype was seen once. V gene TRBV18 combines with J gene TRBJ1-1; the match to TRBD1 covers 7 bases. Germline-derived CDR1 and CDR2 are KGHSH and LQKENI. The junction had 8 bases not matched to a gene; V was cut back by 6 bases and J by 4 bases. There are 14 residues in the CDR3. CDR3 residues: CASSSTGVTTEAFF. The CDR3 region has the DNA TGTGCCAGCTCGTCTACAGGGGTTACCACTGAAGCTTTCTTT.

This clonotype was found a few times. The chain joins TRBV9 to TRBJ2-7; D ambiguous. Germline lookup yields CDR1 SGDLS and CDR2 YYNGEE. Trimming took 0 bases from V and 0 from J, leaving 7 bases between them. This CDR3 spans 14 amino acids. In DNA, the CDR3 is TGTGCCAGCAGCGTAGCTACTAACTCCTACGAGCAGTACTTC. It codes for CASSVATNSYEQYF.

V is TRBV20-1 and J is TRBJ2-7, with D uncertain. The V end lost 0 bases, the J end lost 0 bases, and 6 bases lay between the germline ends. Looked up from germline, CDR1 is DFQATT and CDR2 is SNEGSKA (reference sequence). The CDR3 is 13 amino acids. This chain's CDR3 is CSARDDNSYEQYF. The CDR3 region has the DNA TGCAGTGCTAGAGATGACAACTCCTACGAGCAGTACTTC.

This clonotype showed up just a few times. This chain uses TRBV10-3 with TRBJ2-3; D possibly corresponds to TRBD2 (6 bases). V lost 7 bases and J lost 0, with 11 bases in between. The CDR3 is made up of 14 amino acids. CDR1 and CDR2 from the germline V gene are ENHRY and SYGVKD. The CDR3 sequence is CAINGGASTDTQYF. CDR3 DNA sequence: TGTGCCATCAACGGGGGTGCTAGCACAGATACGCAGTATTTT.

This clonotype turned up a few times. In nucleotides, the CDR3 is TGTGCCAGCTGTCCAAGACTTAATCTTCGGGATACGCAGTATTTT. As protein: CASCPRLNLRDTQYF. The chain links TRBV6-2 or TRBV6-3 to TRBJ2-3; D is unclear. CDR1 is MNHEY, CDR2 SVGEGT, per germline. Deletions cut 8 bases from V and 6 bases from J, with 21 bases between. The length of the CDR3 is 15 residues.

The sample holds a few counts of this clonotype. The chain employs TRBV7-6 and TRBJ2-5; 8 positions agree with TRBD1. The germline CDR1 and CDR2 sequences are SGHVS and FNYEAQ. This CDR3 has 16 residues. V lost 6 bases, J lost 4 bases, and 13 bases stayed unmatched. The DNA of the CDR3 is TGTGCCAGCAGAGCCGCTGGGAGCACAGGGGGAGAGACCCAGTACTTC. Protein: CASRAAGSTGGETQYF.

This sequence joins TRBV20-1 and TRBJ2-5; 7 bases fit TRBD1. Looked up from germline, CDR1 is DFQATT and CDR2 is SNEGSKA (reference sequence). The CDR3 has 11 amino acids. The trim removed 7 bases at V and 4 bases at J, leaving 3 bases unmatched. CDR3 in amino acids: CSVAGGETQYF. CDR3 nucleotides: TGCAGTGTGGCAGGGGGAGAGACCCAGTACTTC.

The V gene is TRBV6-6, the J gene TRBJ2-7; D possibly corresponds to TRBD1 (6 bases). Trimming took 2 bases from V and 3 from J, leaving 8 bases between them. The length of the CDR3 is 13 residues. From germline, CDR1 is MNHNY and CDR2 SVGAGI (reference sequence). CDR3 loop: CASSYNRDYEQYV. CDR3 in DNA: TGTGCCAGCAGTTACAACAGGGACTACGAGCAGTACGTC.

The V call is TRBV6-2 or TRBV6-3, the J call TRBJ2-7; 7 bases line up with TRBD1. The length of the CDR3 is 13 residues. Germline loops: CDR1 MNHEY, CDR2 SVGEGT. V was clipped by 2 bases and J by 6 bases; unmatched bases: 4. This CDR3 is CASSYVAGGEQYV. For the CDR3, the DNA is TGTGCCAGCAGTTACGTGGCAGGGGGCGAGCAGTACGTC.

This clonotype was detected only a few times. V gene TRBV18 combines with J gene TRBJ2-3; D ambiguous. The CDR3 extends over 14 amino acids. Germline V gene sequence: CDR1 KGHSH, CDR2 LQKENI. V gave up 6 bases and J gave up 5 bases, with 15 bases separating them. CDR3 region: CASSPDTLGDTQYF. The CDR3 DNA reads as TGTGCCAGCTCCCCCGACACTTTAGGAGATACGCAGTATTTT.

This clonotype was counted only a few times. J is TRBJ1-5 and V is TRBV28; 7 bases agree with TRBD1. Germline CDR1 MDHEN, CDR2 SYDVKM. J was trimmed by 0 bases and V by 3 bases; bases with no gene match: 8. The CDR3 length is 17 residues. The CDR3 sequence: CASSFPPGDSSNQPQHF. Here the CDR3 DNA reads TGTGCCAGCAGTTTCCCGCCGGGGGACAGTAGCAATCAGCCCCAGCATTTT. Drawing the rest from reference TRBV28 and TRBJ1-5, the complete variable domain is DVKVTQSSRYLVKRTGEKVFLECVQDMDHENMFWYRQDPGLGLRLIYFSYDVKMKEKGDIPEGYSVSREKKERFSLILESASTNQTSMYLCASSFPPGDSSNQPQHFGDGTRLSIL.

This clonotype was found a few times. The genes are TRBV6-6 and TRBJ2-7; 7 bases map to TRBD1. The germline V gene has CDR1 MNHNY and CDR2 SVGAGI (reference sequence). The J segment lost 7 bases and the V segment lost 2 bases, leaving 8 bases of the junction unmatched. This CDR3 has 14 residues. CDR3 protein: CASSYATGIGEQYV. CDR3 in DNA: TGTGCCAGCAGTTACGCGACAGGGATCGGGGAGCAGTACGTC.

The table lists this clonotype with a few counts. The gene calls are TRBV7-2 and TRBJ2-3; 11 bases fit TRBD2. The CDR3 has 19 amino acids. In germline, CDR1 is SGHTA, CDR2 FQGNSA. V was pared by 2 bases and J by 2 bases, with 12 bases of the junction left unmatched. As DNA, the CDR3 is TGTGCCAGCAGCTTAAGCGTAGTAGCGGGAGGGCGGAACACAGATACGCAGTATTTT. It translates to CASSLSVVAGGRNTDTQYF. The entire variable domain, with the rest obtained from reference TRBV7-2 and TRBJ2-3, is as follows: GAGVSQSPSNKVTEKGKDVELRCDPISGHTALYWYRQSLGQGLEFLIYFQGNSAPDKSGLPSDRFSAERTGGSVSTLTIQRTQQEDSAVYLCASSLSVVAGGRNTDTQYFGPGTRLTVL.

This clonotype showed up just a few times. The chain joins TRBV27 to TRBJ1-1, with D possibly being TRBD1 (5 bases). V was clipped by 8 bases and J by 7 bases, with 20 bases between them. Germline V gene data show CDR1 as MNHEY and CDR2 as SMNVEV (reference sequence). This CDR3 region has 14 residues. The CDR3 DNA sequence: TGTGCCAGCGTTAAGCAGGGTTTCGGGATTGAAGCTTTCTTT. It yields the protein CASVKQGFGIEAFF.

This clonotype was found a few times. The V call is TRBV4-3, the J call TRBJ2-3; maybe TRBD2 (5 bases). Looked up from germline, CDR1 is LGHNA and CDR2 is YSLEER. The V end lost 0 bases, the J end lost 2 bases, and 12 bases lay between the germline ends. The CDR3 spans 16 residues. The CDR3 DNA reads as TGCGCCAGCAGCCAAGATTCGCCCGGGGACACAGATACGCAGTATTTT. Translation gives CASSQDSPGDTDTQYF.